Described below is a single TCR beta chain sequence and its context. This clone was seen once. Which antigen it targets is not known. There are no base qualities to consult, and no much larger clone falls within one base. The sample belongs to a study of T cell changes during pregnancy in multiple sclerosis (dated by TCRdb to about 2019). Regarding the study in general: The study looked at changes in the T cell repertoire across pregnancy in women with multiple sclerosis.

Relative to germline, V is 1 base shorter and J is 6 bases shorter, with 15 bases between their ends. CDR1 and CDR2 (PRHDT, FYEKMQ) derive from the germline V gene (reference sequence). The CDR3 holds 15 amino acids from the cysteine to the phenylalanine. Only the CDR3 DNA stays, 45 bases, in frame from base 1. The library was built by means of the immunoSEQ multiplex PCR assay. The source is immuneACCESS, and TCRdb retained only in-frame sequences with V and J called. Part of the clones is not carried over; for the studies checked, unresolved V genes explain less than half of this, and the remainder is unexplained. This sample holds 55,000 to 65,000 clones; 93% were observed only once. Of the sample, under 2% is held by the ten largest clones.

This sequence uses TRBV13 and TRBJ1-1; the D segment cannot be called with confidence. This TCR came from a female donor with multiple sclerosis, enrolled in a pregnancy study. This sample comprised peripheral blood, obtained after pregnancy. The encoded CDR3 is CASSLDKERKPEAFF. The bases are TGTGCCAGCAGCTTAGATAAGGAGAGGAAGCCTGAAGCTTTCTTT.